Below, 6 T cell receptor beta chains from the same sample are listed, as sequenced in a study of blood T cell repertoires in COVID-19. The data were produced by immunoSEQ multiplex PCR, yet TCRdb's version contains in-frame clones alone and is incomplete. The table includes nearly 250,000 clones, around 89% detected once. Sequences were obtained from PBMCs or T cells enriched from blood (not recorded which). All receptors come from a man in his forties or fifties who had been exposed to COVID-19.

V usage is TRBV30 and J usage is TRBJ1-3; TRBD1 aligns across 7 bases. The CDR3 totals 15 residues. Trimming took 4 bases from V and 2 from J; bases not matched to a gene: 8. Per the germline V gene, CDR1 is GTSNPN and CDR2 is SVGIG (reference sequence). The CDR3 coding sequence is TGTGCCTGGATCGAGAGGGGGCGAACTGGAAACACCATATATTTT. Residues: CAWIERGRTGNTIYF.

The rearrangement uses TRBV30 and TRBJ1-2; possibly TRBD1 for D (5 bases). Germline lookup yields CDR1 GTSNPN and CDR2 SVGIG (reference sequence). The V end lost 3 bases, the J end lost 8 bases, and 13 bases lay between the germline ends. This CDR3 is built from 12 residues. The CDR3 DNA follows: TGTGCCTGGAGGGACAATTTCCCGGGCTACACCTTC. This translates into CAWRDNFPGYTF.

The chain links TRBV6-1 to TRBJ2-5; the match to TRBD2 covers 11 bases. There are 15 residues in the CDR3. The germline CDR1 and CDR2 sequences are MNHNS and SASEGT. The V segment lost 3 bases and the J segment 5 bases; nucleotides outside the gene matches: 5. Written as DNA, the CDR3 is TGTGCCAGCAGTGATGTAGCGGGGGGGGACGAGACCCAGTACTTC. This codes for CASSDVAGGDETQYF.

The CDR3 region is CASSGTGVRGAPNTEAFF. For the CDR3, the DNA is TGTGCCAGCAGTGGGACAGGGGTACGAGGGGCCCCCAACACTGAAGCTTTCTTT. V is TRBV7-9 and J is TRBJ1-1; 10 nucleotides match TRBD1. The CDR3 runs 18 residues. The J segment lost 2 bases and the V segment lost 6 bases, leaving 15 bases of the junction unmatched. In germline, CDR1 is SEHNR, CDR2 FQNEAQ (reference sequence). Drawing the rest from reference TRBV7-9 and TRBJ1-1, the complete variable domain is DTGVSQNPRHKITKRGQNVTFRCDPISEHNRLYWYRQTLGQGPEFLTYFQNEAQLEKSRLLSDRFSAERPKGSFSTLEIQRTEQGDSAMYLCASSGTGVRGAPNTEAFFGQGTRLTVV.

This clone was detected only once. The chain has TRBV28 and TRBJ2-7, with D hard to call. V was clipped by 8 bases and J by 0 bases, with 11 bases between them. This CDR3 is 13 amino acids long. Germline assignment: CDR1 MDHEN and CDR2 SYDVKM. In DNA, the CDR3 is TGTGCCAGCGCTACAGCCGGCTCCTACGAGCAGTACTTC. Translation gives CASATAGSYEQYF.

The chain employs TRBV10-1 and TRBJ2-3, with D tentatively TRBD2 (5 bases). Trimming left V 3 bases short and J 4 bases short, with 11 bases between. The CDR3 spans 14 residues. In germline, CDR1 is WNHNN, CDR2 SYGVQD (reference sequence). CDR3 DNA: TGCGCCAGCAGTGACAGCGGAGGAGCAGATACGCAGTATTTT. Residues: CASSDSGGADTQYF.